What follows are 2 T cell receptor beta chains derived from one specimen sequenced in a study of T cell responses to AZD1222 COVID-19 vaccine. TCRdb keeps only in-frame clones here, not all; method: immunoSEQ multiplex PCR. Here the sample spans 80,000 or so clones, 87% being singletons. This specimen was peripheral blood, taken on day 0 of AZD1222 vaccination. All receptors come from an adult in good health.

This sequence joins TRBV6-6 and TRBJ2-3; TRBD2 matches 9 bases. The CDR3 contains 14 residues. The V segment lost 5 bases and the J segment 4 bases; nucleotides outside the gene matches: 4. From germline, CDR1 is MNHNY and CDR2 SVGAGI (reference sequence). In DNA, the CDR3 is TGTGCCAGCAGTGGACTAGCGACGGCAGATACGCAGTATTTT. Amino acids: CASSGLATADTQYF.

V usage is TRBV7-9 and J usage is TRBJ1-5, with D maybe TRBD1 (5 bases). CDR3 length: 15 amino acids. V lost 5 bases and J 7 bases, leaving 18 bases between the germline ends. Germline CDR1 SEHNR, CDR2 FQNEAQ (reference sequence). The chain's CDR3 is CASSLEGRVNQPQHF. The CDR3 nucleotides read TGTGCCAGCAGCCTAGAGGGCAGGGTCAACCAGCCCCAGCATTTT.